Here is one TCR beta chain with its context. The CDR3 runs 18 residues. Per the germline V gene, CDR1 is MNHNS and CDR2 is SASEGT. V trimming: 7 bases; J trimming: 0 bases; junction bases outside the gene matches: 12. The sample is drawn from a study of blood T cells in healthy people across ages. Primed by a sample-barcoded 5' primer and a J-beta primer mix, a second PCR proceeded for about 6 to 12 cycles. TCRdb reanalysed the 5' RACE reads using MiXCR and keeps one entry per CDR3 protein. Here the sample spans 750,000 to 850,000 distinct CDR3 sequences, 20% to 30% being singletons. These data also featured in a second study, about T cells of mothers and their children.

Input material: blood. The chain has TRBV6-1 and TRBJ2-6; 7 nucleotides align to TRBD2. The receptor was derived from a boy aged 5-17 years in good health. Written as DNA, the CDR3 is TGTGCCAGCAACCCCCGGGGAGGGCTCTACTCTGGGGCCAACGTCCTGACTTTC. Translated, it gives CASNPRGGLYSGANVLTF.